Listed here are 26 T cell receptor beta chains from one sample, sequenced in a study of cytomegalovirus exposure and HLA in healthy donors. Amplification used 60 Vbeta primers and 13 Jbeta primers. The repertoire was sequenced with immunoSEQ multiplex PCR; TCRdb's copy has only in-frame clones and lacks some. The data show about 190,000 clones, with roughly 84% seen just once and approximately 0.25% held by the top ten. Source material: PBMCs. Receptor source: a boy aged 5-17 years in good health and CMV-seronegative.

The rearrangement uses TRBV13 and TRBJ1-2, with D maybe TRBD1 (5 bases). The V gene lost 5 bases and the J gene lost 5 bases, with 9 bases spanning the gap. Germline V lookup: CDR1 PRHDT, CDR2 FYEKMQ (reference sequence). The CDR3 runs to 12 residues. The CDR3 DNA reads TGTGCCAGCAGCCGCGGGACGTATGGCTACACCTTC. It encodes CASSRGTYGYTF.

The chain combines TRBV2 with TRBJ2-7; D gene unclear. Trimming removed 5 bases at V and 5 bases at J, with 7 bases between. The CDR3 is made up of 11 amino acids. Germline V lookup: CDR1 SNHLY, CDR2 FYNNEI. The DNA for the CDR3 is TGTGCCAGCAGTTACAGCCACGAGCAGTACTTC. It is translated as CASSYSHEQYF.

This clone has only one observation. This sequence joins TRBV7-2 and TRBJ2-7; 8 bases map to TRBD1. The CDR3 totals 15 residues. Trimming cost V 1 base and J 6 bases; bases outside gene matches: 8. The germline CDR1 and CDR2 sequences are SGHTA and FQGNSA. Here the CDR3 DNA reads TGTGCCAGCAGCTTAGTCAGGGGGCAGGGTCGCGAGCAGTACTTC. It specifies CASSLVRGQGREQYF.

As regards this clone: The junction departs from germline at one end; a sequencing error may be responsible. J is TRBJ2-3 and V is TRBV7-9; D not certain. The length of the CDR3 is 16 residues. Per germline, CDR1 SEHNR and CDR2 FQNEAQ (reference sequence). The CDR3 loop is CSSSFLGAPSTDTQYF. The CDR3, as DNA: TGTTCCAGCAGCTTCCTGGGCGCACCTAGCACAGATACGCAGTATTTT.

The J gene is TRBJ2-3, the V gene TRBV11-2; 10 bases are shared with TRBD2. Per germline, CDR1 SGHAT and CDR2 FQNNGV. This CDR3 region has 17 residues. The trim removed 6 bases at V and 5 bases at J, leaving 14 bases unmatched. The CDR3 sequence is CASRRLGLAGERDTQYF. The DNA of the CDR3 is TGTGCCAGCAGGCGACTGGGGCTAGCGGGGGAGAGAGATACGCAGTATTTT.

This chain uses TRBV2 with TRBJ1-2; D is unclear. The CDR3 contains 11 residues. V lost 7 bases, J lost 7 bases, and 10 bases lay in between. Germline CDR1 reads SNHLY; CDR2 reads FYNNEI. The CDR3 spells CASTQSSGYTF. Written as DNA, the CDR3 is TGTGCCAGCACGCAGTCCAGTGGCTACACCTTC.

The rearrangement links TRBV6-5 to TRBJ1-1; tentative D call: TRBD1 (6 bases). CDR3 length: 13 residues. Trimming left V 2 bases short and J 5 bases short, with 9 bases between. Germline V gene data show CDR1 as MNHEY and CDR2 as SVGAGI. The CDR3: CASSYGRGTEAFF. As DNA, the CDR3 is TGTGCCAGCAGTTACGGGAGGGGGACTGAAGCTTTCTTT.

The chain couples TRBV4-3 to TRBJ2-5, with 8 bases matching TRBD1. Unmatched junction bases numbered 12, after V lost 1 base and J lost 5 bases. CDR3 length: 17 amino acids. Germline V CDR1 and CDR2: LGHNA, YSLEER. The CDR3 nucleotides read TGCGCCAGCAGCCAAGGTCGAGGCCAGGGGGCAGGTGAGACCCAGTACTTC. It yields the protein CASSQGRGQGAGETQYF.

This chain links TRBV5-1 with TRBJ2-6; 12 bases are a match to TRBD1. Germline lookup yields CDR1 SGHRS and CDR2 YFSETQ. Unmatched junction bases numbered 16, after V lost 4 bases and J lost 2 bases. CDR3 size: 21 residues. The CDR3 protein is CASSPTPGQGAIGAGANVLTF. The DNA of the CDR3 is TGCGCCAGCAGCCCAACTCCGGGACAGGGGGCGATTGGGGCTGGGGCCAACGTCCTGACTTTC.

This chain links TRBV30 with TRBJ1-5; tentative D call: TRBD1 (6 bases). The CDR3 extends over 17 amino acids. From germline, CDR1 is GTSNPN and CDR2 SVGIG (reference sequence). The V end lost 3 bases, the J end lost 0 bases, and 18 bases lay between the germline ends. CDR3: CAWRGAGVKDSNQPQHF. DNA for the CDR3: TGTGCCTGGAGAGGGGCAGGGGTTAAGGATAGCAATCAGCCCCAGCATTTT.

Concerning this clone itself: The sample has other DNA sequences that encode this CDR3 too. The J gene is TRBJ1-1, the V gene TRBV27; 11 nucleotides align to TRBD1. CDR3 length: 14 residues. The V and J ends lost 5 bases and 7 bases, in that order; junction bases with no gene match: 6. The germline V gene encodes CDR1 MNHEY and CDR2 SMNVEV (reference sequence). The CDR3 sequence: CASSKGQGGNEAFF. The CDR3, as DNA: TGTGCCAGCAGTAAGGGACAGGGGGGTAATGAAGCTTTCTTT.

The chain couples TRBV4-3 to TRBJ1-5; tentatively, D is TRBD1 (6 bases). This CDR3 has 16 amino acids. Trimming took off 1 base at V and 3 bases at J, with 13 bases between the two ends. Germline V gene lookup returns CDR1 LGHNA and CDR2 YSLEER. The CDR3 sequence is CASSQGMGHPNQPQHF. CDR3 DNA sequence: TGCGCCAGCAGCCAAGGGATGGGACATCCCAATCAGCCCCAGCATTTT.

The chain recombines TRBV27 with TRBJ1-2; 7 bases are shared with TRBD1. Unmatched junction bases numbered 7, after V lost 5 bases and J lost 4 bases. The CDR3 sequence is 14 residues long. Germline V gene lookup returns CDR1 MNHEY and CDR2 SMNVEV (reference sequence). The CDR3 reads CASSISTGSYGYTF. CDR3 DNA: TGTGCCAGCAGTATTTCGACAGGGAGCTATGGCTACACCTTC.

A word on this clone: The sample contains more than one DNA sequence encoding this CDR3. J is TRBJ2-1 and V is TRBV5-1; possible D gene TRBD2, 5 bases. V gave up 0 bases and J gave up 7 bases, with 8 bases separating them. The CDR3 extends over 13 amino acids. Germline V gives CDR1 SGHRS, CDR2 YFSETQ. The CDR3 sequence is CASSLAGVNEQFF. Here the CDR3 DNA reads TGCGCCAGCAGCTTGGCCGGGGTAAATGAGCAGTTCTTC.

The chain carries TRBV7-9 and TRBJ1-2; D perhaps matches TRBD1 (5 bases). With 3 bases removed from V and 8 bases from J, the gap between germline ends came to 13 bases. CDR1 and CDR2 from the germline V gene are SEHNR and FQNEAQ (reference sequence). The CDR3 contains 13 residues. The CDR3 spells CASSLEAGDGYTF. The CDR3 DNA reads TGTGCCAGCAGCTTGGAGGCGGGGGACGGCTACACCTTC.

The chain combines TRBV28 with TRBJ2-1; D is ambiguous. The CDR3 has 16 residues. The germline V and J ends were trimmed by 2 bases and 3 bases, with 14 bases remaining between them. Germline V gene data show CDR1 as MDHEN and CDR2 as SYDVKM. The CDR3 loop is CASSLPASPFYNEQFF. CDR3 coding DNA: TGTGCCAGCAGTTTACCGGCTAGTCCCTTCTACAATGAGCAGTTCTTC.

The rearrangement uses TRBV5-4 and TRBJ1-3, with D perhaps TRBD1 (6 bases). V was pared by 4 bases and J by 0 bases, with 17 bases between. Germline V CDR1 and CDR2: SGHNT, YYREEE (reference sequence). There are 17 residues in the CDR3. Written as DNA, the CDR3 is TGTGCCAGCAGCCCAGACCCGACAGGAGGCTCTGGAAACACCATATATTTT. The encoded protein is CASSPDPTGGSGNTIYF.

J is TRBJ2-7 and V is TRBV6-6; 14 bases map to TRBD2. V dropped 10 bases and J dropped 3; count of bases not matched to a gene: 8. Germline CDR1 reads MNHNY; CDR2 reads SVGAGI (reference sequence). The CDR3 is 15 residues long. The CDR3 spells CATGRGTSGSYEQYF. CDR3 sequence (DNA): TGTGCCACCGGAAGGGGGACTAGCGGGAGCTACGAGCAGTACTTC.

The chain links TRBV6-5 to TRBJ1-1, with a tentative D call TRBD1 (5 bases). V lost 7 bases to trimming and J lost 5 bases, with 17 bases between them. Germline CDR1 is MNHEY and CDR2 is SVGAGI. The CDR3 loop spans 14 amino acids. The CDR3 loop is CASKQASAQTEAFF. CDR3 in DNA: TGTGCCAGCAAACAGGCTAGCGCCCAAACTGAAGCTTTCTTT.

The chain is built from TRBV15 and TRBJ2-3, with TRBD2 identical over 7 bases. The germline V gene encodes CDR1 LNHNV and CDR2 YYDKDF (reference sequence). V lost 0 bases, J lost 7 bases, and 7 bases stayed unmatched. CDR3 length: 15 amino acids. The CDR3 reads CATSRESAGINTQYF. CDR3 bases: TGTGCCACCAGCAGAGAATCAGCGGGAATAAATACGCAGTATTTT. Complete variable domain (other parts from reference TRBV15 and TRBJ2-3): DAMVIQNPRYQVTQFGKPVTLSCSQTLNHNVMYWYQQKSSQAPKLLFHYYDKDFNNEADTPDNFQSRRPNTSFCFLDIRSPGLGDTAMYLCATSRESAGINTQYFGPGTRLTVL.

V is TRBV9 and J is TRBJ2-7; 11 nucleotides agree with TRBD2. CDR1 SGDLS and CDR2 YYNGEE come from the germline V gene. The CDR3 is 14 residues long. V shed 6 bases and J 5 bases; nucleotides not matched to a gene: 7. CDR3 DNA sequence: TGTGCCAGCACTACTAGCGGGAGTCTCGACGAGCAGTACTTC. Residues: CASTTSGSLDEQYF.

This clone was counted between two and nine times. The chain is built from TRBV30 and TRBJ1-2; D gene ambiguous. The germline gives CDR1 GTSNPN, CDR2 SVGIG (reference sequence). The CDR3 runs 14 residues. The V and J ends lost 6 bases and 7 bases respectively, with 21 bases between them. The chain's CDR3 is CACTIGVSLGGYTF. The CDR3 coding sequence is TGTGCCTGTACTATCGGGGTTAGCTTGGGTGGCTACACCTTC.

The rearrangement joins TRBV29-1 to TRBJ2-5; 13 nucleotides line up with TRBD2. The DNA end lines up better with TRBJ2-7; the J call may be wrong. Germline CDR1 reads SQVTM; CDR2 reads ANQGSEA. There are 14 residues in the CDR3. CDR3 amino acids: CSVAGLAGVPEQYF. As DNA, the CDR3 is TGCAGCGTGGCCGGACTAGCGGGAGTCCCCGAGCAGTACTTC.

Regarding this clone: Within the sample, other DNA sequences also encode this same CDR3. V and J are TRBV5-1 and TRBJ1-1; D uncertain. This CDR3 spans 13 amino acids. Germline assignment: CDR1 SGHRS and CDR2 YFSETQ. V lost 3 bases to trimming and J lost 1 base, with 7 bases between them. For the CDR3, the DNA is TGCGCCAGCAGCTCCGAGGCGAACACTGAAGCTTTCTTT. Protein product: CASSSEANTEAFF.

The rearrangement links TRBV2 to TRBJ2-3, with D possibly being TRBD2 (6 bases). CDR1 is SNHLY and CDR2 is FYNNEI in the germline V gene. V lost 4 bases to trimming and J lost 2 bases, with 13 bases between them. The length of the CDR3 is 15 residues. CDR3 nucleotide sequence: TGTGCCAGCAGTGTGGATAGCGGAGACACAGATACGCAGTATTTT. Amino acid sequence: CASSVDSGDTDTQYF.

The chain combines TRBV11-2 with TRBJ1-4, with D possibly matching TRBD1 (6 bases). Germline V lookup: CDR1 SGHAT, CDR2 FQNNGV. The CDR3 sequence is 14 residues long. V lost 4 bases and J lost 3, with 9 bases in between. CDR3 in DNA: TGTGCCAGCAGCTCAGGGGATCCTAATGAAAAACTGTTTTTT. This codes for CASSSGDPNEKLFF.